A single TCR beta chain is shown here with its context. Germline V gene lookup returns CDR1 MNHEY and CDR2 SVGAGI. J gave up 2 bases and V 0 bases, and 5 bases lay outside the gene matches. The CDR3 length is 16 residues. Samples were taken several times over chemoradiotherapy. This specimen comes from a study of chemoradiotherapy in HPV16-positive cancers. Repertoires were generated with immunoSEQ multiplex PCR, while TCRdb's copy carries only in-frame clones and drops some. The top ten hold 2.1% of the sample, which has 25,000 to 40,000 clones, about 88% seen once. The source material was blood, sampled from a patient who underwent chemoradiotherapy. This TCR was sampled from a human donor with HPV-associated anogenital cancer. The chain recombines TRBV6-5 with TRBJ2-7; 9 positions match TRBD1. CDR3 DNA sequence: TGTGCCAGCAGTTACTCGACACAGGGGGCGACCTACGAGCAGTACTTC. Its protein product is CASSYSTQGATYEQYF.